This record looks at one T cell receptor (beta chain) sequence and its context. The antigen is not known. Other nucleotide sequences from this sample produce the same CDR3. This CDR3 comprises 14 residues. CDR1 MNHEY and CDR2 SMNVEV come from the germline V gene (reference sequence). Deletions cut 6 bases from V and 0 bases from J, with 6 bases between. These data are taken from a study of cytomegalovirus exposure and HLA in healthy donors. Whole-study findings and limits: It was likely that a cluster of highly shared sequence variants was a sequencing artifact. Later work associated 16,951 TCR beta sequences with HLA alleles at 0.05 false discovery rate.

The PCR made use of 60 Vbeta and 13 Jbeta primers. Data came from immunoSEQ multiplex PCR; TCRdb stores just in-frame clones and leaves some out. The profile covers around 300,000 clones, with under 80% appearing a single time and under 3% taken by the ten largest. This sequence was found in a female donor in good health and CMV-seronegative. Sequencing was done on a sample of PBMCs. The gene calls are TRBV27 and TRBJ2-6, with unresolved D. DNA of the CDR3: TGTGCCAGCAGCCTAAGCTCTGGGGCCAACGTCCTGACTTTC. It yields the protein CASSLSSGANVLTF.